The clone carrying this T cell receptor (beta chain) has a handful of counts. This entry comes from a study of blood T cell repertoires in COVID-19. The CDR3 is 15 residues long. V was clipped by 2 bases and J by 2 bases, with 11 bases between them. Using immunoSEQ multiplex PCR, the repertoire was profiled, and TCRdb retains in-frame clones only, with some absent. Of roughly 180,000 clones listed, 81% are singletons. Sequencing used PBMCs or T cells enriched from blood (not recorded which). The chain has TRBV5-3 and TRBJ2-1, with a weak D call TRBD1 (5 bases). TRBV5-3 qualifies as an ORF whose function is uncertain. This sequence originates from a middle-aged woman with acute COVID-19. For the CDR3, the DNA is TGTGCCAGAAGCTTATGGCAGGGCCCCTACAATGAGCAGTTCTTC. This encodes CARSLWQGPYNEQFF.